The T cell receptor (beta chain) described here comes from a study of blood T cell repertoires in COVID-19. Sequencing was performed with immunoSEQ multiplex PCR; in TCRdb, only in-frame clones are kept and a portion is missing. The data show some 120,000 clones, with 69% seen just once and under 2.5% held by the top ten. Germline V gene lookup returns CDR1 SGHTS and CDR2 YDEGEE. The CDR3 covers 12 residues. V was pared by 3 bases and J by 9 bases, with 13 bases between. Sample: peripheral blood. The chain carries TRBV5-8 and TRBJ2-7; perhaps TRBD1 as D (6 bases). The source of this sequence is a woman in her 70s with acute or convalescent COVID-19. The CDR3 DNA sequence: TGTGCCAGCAGCTCACAGGGATTCGTGCAGTACTTC. Translating gives CASSSQGFVQYF. Full variable domain (rest looked up from reference TRBV5-8 and TRBJ2-7): EAGVTQSPTHLIKTRGQQATLRCSPISGHTSVYWYQQALGLGLQFLLWYDEGEERNRGNFPPRFSGRQFPNYSSELNVNALELEDSALYLCASSSQGFVQYFGPGTRLTVT.